The 20 T cell receptor beta chains given below trace back to one sample, sequenced in a study of tumor and adjacent non-tumor tissue in lung cancer. This sample's RNA came from whole unsorted tissue. A modified ARM-PCR protocol with three rounds of nested PCR amplified TCRbeta. TCRdb redid the calling of the multiplex PCR reads with MiXCR, one entry per CDR3 protein. The sample includes about 120,000 distinct CDR3 sequences, about 66% of them seen just once. The sample consisted of lung tumor tissue. The receptors derive from a man under 40 with non-small cell lung cancer.

About this clonotype itself: This clone may be a read error of a much larger clone one base away. The chain has TRBV20-1 and TRBJ2-2; D possibly corresponds to TRBD2 (6 bases). The CDR3 has 17 amino acids. Germline-derived CDR1 and CDR2 are DFQATT and SNEGSKA (reference sequence). DNA of the CDR3: TGCGGTGCTAGAGATTCCCTTGTGGGAGGAAACACCGGGGAGCTGTTTTTT. Translation gives CGARDSLVGGNTGELFF.

In DNA form, the CDR3 reads TGTGCCAGCAGCTTAATCGGAGGGCGGCGAAACTCCTACAATGAGCAGTTCTTC. It encodes CASSLIGGRRNSYNEQFF. The chain joins TRBV7-3 to TRBJ2-1; D may be TRBD2 (6 bases). Between the trimmed V and J ends, which lost 1 base and 0 bases, there was a span of 16 bases. Per the germline V gene, CDR1 is SGHTA and CDR2 is FQGTGA. The CDR3 sequence is 18 residues long.

Remarks on this clonotype: A read error may explain this, as a much larger clone is one base away. The V and J genes are TRBV12-5 and TRBJ2-1, with 8 bases aligning to TRBD2. The CDR3 sequence is 17 residues long. Looked up from germline, CDR1 is LGHNT and CDR2 is FRNRAP. The CDR3 coding sequence is TGTGCTTGTGGTTTGCCGCCCGGGGGGGGTTCCTACAATGAGCAGTTCTTC. Residues: CACGLPPGGGSYNEQFF.

As regards this clonotype: Lacking the conserved final phenylalanine or tryptophan, this CDR3 likely reflects a read error. The J gene is TRBJ1-6, the V gene TRBV10-2; no reliable D call. CDR1 and CDR2 from the germline V gene are WSHSY and SAAADI. CDR3 length: 12 residues. V was trimmed by 10 bases and J by 4 bases, leaving 8 bases between them. This chain's CDR3 is CANFGYNSPLHI. The CDR3 DNA is TGCGCCAACTTCGGATATAATTCACCCCTCCACATT.

For this clonotype: This may arise from a read error, as a much more abundant clone is one base away. The chain uses TRBV20-1 and TRBJ2-3; TRBD2 aligns across 10 bases. There are 14 residues in the CDR3. Germline V gives CDR1 DFQATT, CDR2 SNEGSKA (reference sequence). CDR3 coding DNA: TGCGGTGGAGCGGGGGGGCAGCAAAGAGATACGCAGTATTTT. As protein: CGGAGGQQRDTQYF.

As concerns this clonotype: A read error may produce the germline difference seen at one junction end. V and J are TRBV10-3 and TRBJ2-5, with D tentatively TRBD2 (5 bases). Germline V CDR1 and CDR2: ENHRY, SYGVKD. CDR3 size: 13 residues. The CDR3 nucleotides are TGTGCCACCATGACTACCGGGGAAGAGACCCAGCACTTC. Translation gives CATMTTGEETQHF.

The table lists this clonotype with many counts. The CDR3 bases are TGCGCCAGCAGCCAAGATTATGGGACAGGGGGCAATGAGCAGTTCTTC. It yields the protein CASSQDYGTGGNEQFF. The chain carries TRBV4-3 and TRBJ2-1, with TRBD1 identical over 11 bases. This CDR3 comprises 16 residues. The V segment lost 0 bases and the J segment 6 bases; nucleotides outside the gene matches: 4. Germline loops: CDR1 LGHNA, CDR2 YSLEER.

Of note for this clonotype: No conserved phenylalanine or tryptophan ends this CDR3, so it is likely a read error. The limits of the CDR3 on the DNA are not certain, so only TCRdb's listed CDR3 is given. The CDR3 sequence is CASSPPGGDTEVFV. V usage is TRBV11-3 and J usage is TRBJ1-1. Germline V CDR1 and CDR2: SGHNT, YENEEA. The CDR3 is 14 amino acids in total, end residues counted.

This clonotype was seen many times. Since a much larger clone is just one base distant, this may be a read error. The chain recombines TRBV11-2 with TRBJ2-1; D ambiguous. Trimming shortened V by 7 bases and J by 4 bases, and 11 bases separated the two germline ends. This CDR3 contains 13 residues. Germline values: CDR1 SGHAT, CDR2 FQNNGV. The CDR3 DNA follows: TGTGCCAGCAACCGACGCTTTTACAATGAGCAGTTCTTC. It translates to CASNRRFYNEQFF.

This clonotype was seen once. A much larger clone differs by one base, so this may be a read error. V is TRBV6-5 and J is TRBJ1-2; no reliable D call. CDR1 is MNHEY, CDR2 SVGAGI, per germline. There are 16 residues in the CDR3. CDR3 loop: CASSYNPGNPAYSYTF. The CDR3 region has the DNA TGTGCCAGCAGTTACAACCCGGGGAACCCGGCCTATAGCTACACCTTC.

This clonotype appeared a few times. V and J are TRBV28 and TRBJ2-1, with D tentatively TRBD2 (6 bases). The germline V gene has CDR1 MDHEN and CDR2 SYDVKM. The CDR3 loop spans 14 amino acids. V lost 10 bases, J lost 2 bases, and 15 bases lay in between. The CDR3 region has the DNA TGTGCCAACATCTTGGAGGGAGCCTACAATGAGCAGTTCTTC. This sequence encodes CANILEGAYNEQFF.

In the case of this clonotype: A much larger clone is a single base away; this may be a read error. This chain connects TRBV12-3 or TRBV12-4 to TRBJ2-1; 11 nucleotides line up with TRBD2. After removal of 2 bases from V and 8 bases from J, the junction contained 11 bases not matched to a gene. The CDR3 sequence is 17 residues long. CDR3 nucleotide sequence: TGTGCCAGCAGTTTAATAGGGATTAGCGGGAGGGCCCATGAGCAGTTCTTC. Translating gives CASSLIGISGRAHEQFF.

A note on this clonotype: It is likely a read error, because the conserved phenylalanine at the end of the CDR3 is missing. V is TRBV20-1 and J is TRBJ1-1, with 7 bases that match TRBD1. CDR1 is DFQATT, CDR2 SNEGSKA, per germline (reference sequence). Trimming took 3 bases from V and 5 from J; bases not matched to a gene: 9. The CDR3 runs to 14 residues. The CDR3 sequence is CSASGTTGHTEAFY. The CDR3 DNA reads as TGCAGTGCTAGTGGGACGACAGGGCATACTGAAGCTTTCTAT.

Concerning this clonotype: A single base separates this from a much larger clone, so it may be a read error. The chain is built from TRBV12-3 or TRBV12-4 and TRBJ2-5; D is unresolved. The CDR3 spans 13 residues. Trimming removed 3 bases from V and 4 bases from J, with 9 bases in between. The CDR3 DNA is TGTGCCAGCAGTTTTGCGGCTTCAGAGACCCAGTACTTC. Its protein is CASSFAASETQYF.

This clonotype came up many times. The chain has TRBV6-5 and TRBJ1-6; D gene uncertain. V was cut by 5 bases and J by 0 bases, with 14 bases left in between. This CDR3 is 17 amino acids long. Germline assignment: CDR1 MNHEY and CDR2 SVGAGI. The CDR3 protein is CASSRRLYSSYNSPLHF. The CDR3, as DNA: TGTGCCAGCAGTCGCCGACTCTACAGCTCCTATAATTCACCCCTCCACTTT.

V is TRBV24-1 and J is TRBJ1-3, with no clear D. Per the germline V gene, CDR1 is KGHDR and CDR2 is SFDVKD. The V end was cut by 8 bases, the J end by 0 bases, with 16 bases between. The CDR3 extends over 16 amino acids. CDR3 loop: CATKPYREDSGNTIYF. The CDR3 DNA is TGTGCCACCAAGCCCTATAGGGAGGACTCTGGAAACACCATATATTTT.

CDR3 DNA sequence: TGTGCCAGCAGGATGGAGAGGACCCACAATGAGCAGTTCTTC. It yields the protein CASRMERTHNEQFF. V gene TRBV6-2 or TRBV6-3 combines with J gene TRBJ2-1, with D hard to call. CDR1 MNHEY and CDR2 SVGEGT come from the germline V gene. The CDR3 has 14 amino acids. Between the trimmed V and J ends, which lost 6 bases and 5 bases, there was a span of 14 bases.

This clonotype was detected ten times or more. The V gene is TRBV4-2, the J gene TRBJ2-7; either TRBD1 or TRBD2 may fit D (5 bases each). Germline CDR1 and CDR2: LGHNA and YNFKEQ. V lost 1 base to trimming and J lost 2 bases, with 18 bases between them. The CDR3 consists of 17 residues. CDR3 in amino acids: CASSQGGDGHGTYEQYF. The DNA of the CDR3 is TGTGCCAGCAGCCAAGGTGGGGACGGACACGGCACCTACGAGCAGTACTTC.

A word on this clonotype: A junction end diverges from the germline sequence, so it may reflect a read error. The gene calls are TRBV10-2 and TRBJ2-1, with 14 bases matching TRBD2. CDR1 is WSHSY and CDR2 is SAAADI in the germline V gene. CDR3 size: 16 residues. DNA for the CDR3: TGCCCCAGCAGTGAGTCGGGACTAGCGGGGGTGGGTGAGCAGTTCTTC. Its translation: CPSSESGLAGVGEQFF.

The chain combines TRBV4-3 with TRBJ1-6; D is ambiguous. Trimming shortened V by 10 bases and J by 6 bases, and 16 bases separated the two germline ends. Looked up from germline, CDR1 is LGHNA and CDR2 is YSLEER. The length of the CDR3 is 14 residues. Here the CDR3 reads CATRQVFRNSPLHF. The CDR3 bases are TGCGCCACCAGGCAAGTATTTCGTAATTCACCCCTCCACTTT.